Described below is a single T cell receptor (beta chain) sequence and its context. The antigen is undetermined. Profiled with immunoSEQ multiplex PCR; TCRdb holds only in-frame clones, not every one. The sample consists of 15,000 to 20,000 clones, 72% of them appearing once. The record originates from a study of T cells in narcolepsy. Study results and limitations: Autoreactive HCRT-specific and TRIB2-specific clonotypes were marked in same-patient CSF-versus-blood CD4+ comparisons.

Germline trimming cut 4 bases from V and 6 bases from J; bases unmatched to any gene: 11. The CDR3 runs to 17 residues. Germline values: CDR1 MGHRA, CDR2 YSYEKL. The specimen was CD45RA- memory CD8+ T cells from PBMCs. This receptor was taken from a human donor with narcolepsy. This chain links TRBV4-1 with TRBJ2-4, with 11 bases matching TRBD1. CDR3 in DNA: TGCGCCAGCAGCCCAGCCGGGACAGGGGGATCCAGAAACATTCAGTACTTC. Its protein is CASSPAGTGGSRNIQYF.